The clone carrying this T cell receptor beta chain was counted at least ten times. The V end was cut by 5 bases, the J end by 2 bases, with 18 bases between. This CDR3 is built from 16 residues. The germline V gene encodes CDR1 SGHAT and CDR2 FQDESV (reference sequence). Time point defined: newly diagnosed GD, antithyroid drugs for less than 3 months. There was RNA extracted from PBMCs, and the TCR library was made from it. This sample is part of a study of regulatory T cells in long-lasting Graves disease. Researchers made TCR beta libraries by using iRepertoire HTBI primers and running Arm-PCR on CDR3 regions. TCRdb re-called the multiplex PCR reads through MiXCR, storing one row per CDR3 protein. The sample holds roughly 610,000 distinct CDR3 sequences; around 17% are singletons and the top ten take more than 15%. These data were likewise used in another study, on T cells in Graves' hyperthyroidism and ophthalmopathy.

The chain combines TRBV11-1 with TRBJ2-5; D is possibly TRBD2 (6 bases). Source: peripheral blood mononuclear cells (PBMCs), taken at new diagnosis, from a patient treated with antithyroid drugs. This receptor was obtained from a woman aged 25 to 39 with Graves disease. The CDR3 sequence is CASSLTLEGTQETQYF. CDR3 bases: TGTGCCAGCAGCCTAACCTTGGAGGGGACGCAAGAGACCCAGTACTTC. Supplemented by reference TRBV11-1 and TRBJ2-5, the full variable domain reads EAEVAQSPRYKITEKSQAVAFWCDPISGHATLYWYRQILGQGPELLVQFQDESVVDDSQLPKDRFSAERLKGVDSTLKIQPAELGDSAMYLCASSLTLEGTQETQYFGPGTRLLVL.